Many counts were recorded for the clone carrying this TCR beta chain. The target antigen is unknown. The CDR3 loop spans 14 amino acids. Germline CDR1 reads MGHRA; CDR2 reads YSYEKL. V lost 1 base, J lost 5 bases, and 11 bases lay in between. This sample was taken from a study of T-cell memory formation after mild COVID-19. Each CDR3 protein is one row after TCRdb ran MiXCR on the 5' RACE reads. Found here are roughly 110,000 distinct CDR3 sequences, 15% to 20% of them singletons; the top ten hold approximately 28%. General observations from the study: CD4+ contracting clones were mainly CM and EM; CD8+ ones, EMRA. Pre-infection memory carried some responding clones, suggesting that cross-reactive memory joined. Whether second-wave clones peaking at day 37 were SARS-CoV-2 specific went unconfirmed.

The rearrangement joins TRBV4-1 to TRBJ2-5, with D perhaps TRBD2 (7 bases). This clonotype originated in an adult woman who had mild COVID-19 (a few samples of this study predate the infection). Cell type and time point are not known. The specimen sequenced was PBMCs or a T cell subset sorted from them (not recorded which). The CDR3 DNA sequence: TGCGCCAGCAGCCAAGTAGGGGGGGAGGAGACCCAGTACTTC. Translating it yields CASSQVGGEETQYF.